Presented here are 8 T cell receptor beta chains from one specimen sequenced in a study of blood T cells in healthy people across ages. For the second PCR, which ran for roughly 6 to 12 cycles, a sample-barcoded 5' primer and a J-beta primer mix were used. TCRdb reanalysed the 5' RACE reads using MiXCR and keeps one entry per CDR3 protein. The table records about 400,000 distinct CDR3 sequences, approximately 51% of them present only once. The sequenced sample consisted of blood. These receptors originate from a man aged 55 to 69 in good health.

This clonotype came up a few times. Here the CDR3 DNA reads TGTGCCAGCAGTTTAGCGGGTCGGGCACTAAGCACAGATACGCAGTATTTT. Translating gives CASSLAGRALSTDTQYF. J is TRBJ2-3 and V is TRBV12-3 or TRBV12-4; D not certain. CDR3 length: 17 amino acids. Trimming took off 0 bases at V and 0 bases at J, with 13 bases between the two ends.

This chain links TRBV20-1 with TRBJ2-5, with 10 bases aligning to TRBD2. The J call is doubtful: the DNA matches TRBJ2-7 better. Germline V gives CDR1 DFQATT, CDR2 SNEGSKA (reference sequence). The CDR3 consists of 13 residues. The CDR3: CSARRTSGNEQYF. The CDR3 DNA reads as TGCAGTGCTAGACGCACTAGCGGGAACGAGCAGTACTTC.

The J gene is TRBJ2-5, the V gene TRBV7-9; 7 nucleotides align to TRBD1. The V and J ends lost 5 bases and 11 bases, in that order; junction bases with no gene match: 20. CDR3 length equals 16 residues. Germline CDR1 SEHNR, CDR2 FQNEAQ (reference sequence). CDR3 coding DNA: TGTGCCAGCAGCCCCCCGTTGACAGGGTCGACCAATGAGCAGTACTTC. Encoded protein: CASSPPLTGSTNEQYF.

The chain employs TRBV21-1 and TRBJ2-5; TRBD1, the table's D call, was not compared with the DNA. The better agreement between TRBJ2-7 and the DNA end casts doubt on the J call. TRBV21-1 is described as a pseudogene. The CDR3 is made up of 17 amino acids. The CDR3 reads CASSKGDEKGAGYEQYF. CDR3 nucleotide sequence: TGTGCCAGCAGCAAAGGGGATGAGAAGGGGGCGGGGTACGAGCAGTACTTC.

This chain connects TRBV29-1 to TRBJ2-7, with 10 positions matching TRBD2. The CDR3 consists of 14 residues. V shed 6 bases and J 6 bases; nucleotides not matched to a gene: 11. From germline, CDR1 is SQVTM and CDR2 ANQGSEA. The CDR3 region is CSVRTSGMNSEQYF. For the CDR3, the DNA is TGCAGCGTGAGGACTAGCGGCATGAATTCCGAGCAGTACTTC.

The CDR3 reads CASSTQQGYEQYF. The DNA for the CDR3 is TGTGCCAGCAGCACCCAACAGGGCTACGAGCAGTACTTC. The chain links TRBV7-3 to TRBJ2-7; TRBD1 is a possible D gene (6 bases). V was clipped by 5 bases and J by 3 bases, with 11 bases between them. Germline V gene sequence: CDR1 SGHTA, CDR2 FQGTGA. The CDR3 contains 13 residues.

In regard to this clonotype: A much larger clone is a single base away; this may be a read error. The chain couples TRBV28 to TRBJ2-3, with 8 bases aligning to TRBD2. V was clipped by 8 bases and J by 8 bases; unmatched bases: 15. Germline CDR1 and CDR2: MDHEN and SYDVKM. The length of the CDR3 is 15 residues. As DNA, the CDR3 is TGTGCCAGCCGTGAAGCGGGAGTTGTCGCAGGTACGCAGTATTTT. This codes for CASREAGVVAGTQYF.

The rearrangement links TRBV20-1 to TRBJ2-7; TRBD1 matches at 9 bases. Trimming at V came to 3 bases and at J to 3 bases, leaving 12 bases not matched to a gene. Germline V gene data show CDR1 as DFQATT and CDR2 as SNEGSKA (reference sequence). The CDR3 contains 16 residues. CDR3 sequence: CSARKQGAGIYYEQYF. CDR3 DNA sequence: TGCAGTGCTAGGAAACAGGGGGCGGGGATCTACTACGAGCAGTACTTC.